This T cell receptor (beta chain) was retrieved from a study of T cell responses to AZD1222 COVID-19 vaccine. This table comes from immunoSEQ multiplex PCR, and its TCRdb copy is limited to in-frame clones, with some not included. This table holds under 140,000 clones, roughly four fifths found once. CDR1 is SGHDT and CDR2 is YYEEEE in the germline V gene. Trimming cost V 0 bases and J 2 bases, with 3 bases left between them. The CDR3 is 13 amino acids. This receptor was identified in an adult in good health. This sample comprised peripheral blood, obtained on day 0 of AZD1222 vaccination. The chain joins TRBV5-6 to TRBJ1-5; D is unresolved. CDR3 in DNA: TGTGCCAGCAGCTTGGATGGCAATCAGCCCCAGCATTTT. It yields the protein CASSLDGNQPQHF.